This TCR beta chain originates from a study of CD4+ T cells in melanoma. Generated by immunoSEQ multiplex PCR, the TCRdb table keeps only in-frame clones and is missing some. Here the sample spans more than 8,000 clones, over 55% being singletons. A remark on this clone: Its cognate antigen is unknown.

Study-wide findings and caveats: CD8+ T cell, macrophage and B cell function reportedly correlated with neoantigen-specific CD4+ T cells. Neoantigen-specific CD4+ T cells in melanoma reportedly had diverse differentiation states.

The CDR3 extends over 15 amino acids. V lost 0 bases and J lost 2, with 11 bases in between. Germline-derived CDR1 and CDR2 are MNHEY and SVGAGI. Sequenced input: cells from a culture (not recorded whether cultured in vitro). The receptor's source is a human donor with melanoma. The chain employs TRBV6-5 and TRBJ2-7, with a tentative D call TRBD2 (6 bases). DNA of the CDR3: TGTGCCAGCAGTTACTCGAGCCGGGGGACCTACGAGCAGTACTTC. Amino acids: CASSYSSRGTYEQYF.